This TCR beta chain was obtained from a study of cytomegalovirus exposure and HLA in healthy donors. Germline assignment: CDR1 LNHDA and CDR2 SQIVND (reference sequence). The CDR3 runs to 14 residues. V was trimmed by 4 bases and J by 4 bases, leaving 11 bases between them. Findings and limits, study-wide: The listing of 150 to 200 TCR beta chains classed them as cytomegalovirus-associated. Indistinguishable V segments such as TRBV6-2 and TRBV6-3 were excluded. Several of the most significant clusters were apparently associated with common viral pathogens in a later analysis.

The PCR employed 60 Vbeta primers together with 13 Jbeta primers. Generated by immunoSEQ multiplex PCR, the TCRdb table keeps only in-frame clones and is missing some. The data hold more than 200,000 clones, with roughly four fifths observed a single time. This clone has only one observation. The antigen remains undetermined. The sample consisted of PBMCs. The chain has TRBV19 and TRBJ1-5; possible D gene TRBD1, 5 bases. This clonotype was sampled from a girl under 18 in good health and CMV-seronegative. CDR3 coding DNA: TGTGCCAGTAGTACCAGGGTTGGAAATCAGCCCCAGCATTTT. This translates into CASSTRVGNQPQHF.